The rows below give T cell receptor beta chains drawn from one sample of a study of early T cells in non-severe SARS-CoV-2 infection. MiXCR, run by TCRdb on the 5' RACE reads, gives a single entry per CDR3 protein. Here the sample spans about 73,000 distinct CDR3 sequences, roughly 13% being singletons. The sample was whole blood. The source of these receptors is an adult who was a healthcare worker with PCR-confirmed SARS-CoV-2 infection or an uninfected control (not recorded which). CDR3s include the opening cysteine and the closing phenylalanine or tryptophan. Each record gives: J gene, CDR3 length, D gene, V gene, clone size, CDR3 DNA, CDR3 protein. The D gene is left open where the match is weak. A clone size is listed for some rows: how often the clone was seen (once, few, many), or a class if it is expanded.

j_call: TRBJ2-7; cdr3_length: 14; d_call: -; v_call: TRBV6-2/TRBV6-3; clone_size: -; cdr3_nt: TGTGCCAGCAGTTACTCGTACAGCCCCTACGAGCAGTACTTC; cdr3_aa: CASSYSYSPYEQYF
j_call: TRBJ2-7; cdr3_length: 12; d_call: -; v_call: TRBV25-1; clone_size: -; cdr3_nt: TGTGCCACCAGTGAGGTAGTTTACGAGCAGTACTTC; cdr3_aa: CATSEVVYEQYF
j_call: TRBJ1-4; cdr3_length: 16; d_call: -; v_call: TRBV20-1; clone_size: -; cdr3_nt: TGCAGTGCTAGGGGGAGACAGCTTTCAACTAATGAAAAACTGTTTTTT; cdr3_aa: CSARGRQLSTNEKLFF
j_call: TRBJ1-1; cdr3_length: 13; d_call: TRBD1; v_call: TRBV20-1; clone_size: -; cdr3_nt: TGCAGTGCTAGAGGGGGAGGGGGCGAAAGGGCTTTCTTT; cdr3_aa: CSARGGGGERAFF
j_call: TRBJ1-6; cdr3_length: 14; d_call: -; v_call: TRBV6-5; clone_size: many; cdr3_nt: TGTGCCAGCAGCCGTGACAGGCGCAATTCACCCCTCCACTTT; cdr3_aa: CASSRDRRNSPLHF
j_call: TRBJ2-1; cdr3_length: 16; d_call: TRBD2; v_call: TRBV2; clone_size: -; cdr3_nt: TGTGCCAGCAGTGAAAGATTTGGGACTAGCGGGAATGAGCAGTTCTTC; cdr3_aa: CASSERFGTSGNEQFF
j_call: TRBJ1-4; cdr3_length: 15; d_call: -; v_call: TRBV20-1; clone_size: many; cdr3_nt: TGCAGTGCTAGAGCGTTCGGGGCCCTTAATGAAAAACTGTTTTTT; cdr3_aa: CSARAFGALNEKLFF
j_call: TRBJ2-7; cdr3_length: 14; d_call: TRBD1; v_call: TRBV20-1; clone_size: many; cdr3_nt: TGCAGTGCTAGAGAATCTGACAGGGTCGTGGAGCAGTACTTC; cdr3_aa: CSARESDRVVEQYF
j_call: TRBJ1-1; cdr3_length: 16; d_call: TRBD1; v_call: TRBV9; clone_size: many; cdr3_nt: TGTGCCAGCAGCACCGGGACAGATCTACTAAACACTGAAGCTTTCTTT; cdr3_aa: CASSTGTDLLNTEAFF
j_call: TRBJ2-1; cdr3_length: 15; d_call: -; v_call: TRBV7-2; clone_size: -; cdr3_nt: TGTGCCAGCAGCTTAGATAGCGGCTCCTACAATGAGCAGTTCTTC; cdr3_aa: CASSLDSGSYNEQFF
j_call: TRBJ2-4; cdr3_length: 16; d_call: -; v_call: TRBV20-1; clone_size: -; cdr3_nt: TGCAGTGCCTACGATTGGGAAGCCGGGACCAAAAACATTCAGTACTTC; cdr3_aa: CSAYDWEAGTKNIQYF
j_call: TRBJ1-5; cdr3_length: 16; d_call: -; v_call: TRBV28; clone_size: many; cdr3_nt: TGTGCCAGCAGTTTAGGGGCAGGGAGGCGACGTCAGCCCCAGCATTTT; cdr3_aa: CASSLGAGRRRQPQHF
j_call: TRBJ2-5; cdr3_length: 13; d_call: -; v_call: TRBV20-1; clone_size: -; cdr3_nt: TGCAGTGCGGACCTCCGTGGCAGAGAGACCCAGTACTTC; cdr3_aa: CSADLRGRETQYF
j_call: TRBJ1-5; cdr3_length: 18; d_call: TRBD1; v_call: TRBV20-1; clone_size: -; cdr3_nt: TGCAGTGCTAGAGATTTAGGAGGACAGGGGGAAGGCAATCAGCCCCAGCATTTT; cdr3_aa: CSARDLGGQGEGNQPQHF
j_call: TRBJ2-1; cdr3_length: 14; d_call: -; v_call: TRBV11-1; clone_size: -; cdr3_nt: TGTGCCAGCAGCTTACGTCAGGGAATGCATGAGCAGTTCTTC; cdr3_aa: CASSLRQGMHEQFF
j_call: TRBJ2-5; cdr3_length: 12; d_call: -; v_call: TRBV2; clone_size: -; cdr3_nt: TGTGCCAGCAAAGAGGTCCAAGAGACCCAGTACTTC; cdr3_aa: CASKEVQETQYF
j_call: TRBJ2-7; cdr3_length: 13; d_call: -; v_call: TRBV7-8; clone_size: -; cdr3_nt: TGTGCCAGCAGCCCCAGTCGGGGAAACGAGCAGTACTTC; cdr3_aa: CASSPSRGNEQYF
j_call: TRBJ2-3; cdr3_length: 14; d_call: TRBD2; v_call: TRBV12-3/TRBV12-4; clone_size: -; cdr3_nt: TGTGCCAGCAGTCAGGGACTAAACACAGATACGCAGTATTTT; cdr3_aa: CASSQGLNTDTQYF